The 17 T cell receptor beta chains in this list originate from one sample, sequenced in a study of shared clonotypes between healthy human individuals. Repertoires were generated with immunoSEQ multiplex PCR, while TCRdb's copy carries only in-frame clones and drops some. The sample yields approximately 1.4 million clones, approximately 98% seen once. Sequenced: naive CD4+ T cells sorted from blood. Subset in this sample: CD45RA+ positively selected. These receptors were collected from a man aged 25-40 years in good health.

The CDR3 nucleotides read TGTGCCAGCAGTAACCCAAACAATGTTGGCTACACCTTC. Its protein is CASSNPNNVGYTF. The chain combines TRBV6-5 with TRBJ1-2; no reliable D call. There are 13 residues in the CDR3. Germline loops: CDR1 MNHEY, CDR2 SVGAGI. V was shortened by 5 bases and J by 7 bases, with 14 bases between the two germline ends.

This chain connects TRBV10-1 to TRBJ2-3; 12 bases line up with TRBD1. The CDR3 length is 16 residues. CDR1 is WNHNN, CDR2 SYGVQD, per germline (reference sequence). The V gene end was trimmed by 8 bases and the J gene end by 6 bases; junction bases not matched to a gene: 12. Here the CDR3 DNA reads TGCGCCAGCTCCCCCCACGGGACAGGGGGCGCGGATACGCAGTATTTT. It is translated as CASSPHGTGGADTQYF.

J is TRBJ1-5 and V is TRBV28; D call uncertain. Germline V gene sequence: CDR1 MDHEN, CDR2 SYDVKM. This CDR3 is built from 14 residues. Trimming shortened V by 5 bases and J by 1 base, and 9 bases separated the two germline ends. The CDR3 here is CASSVFLSNQPQHF. In DNA, the CDR3 is TGTGCCAGCAGTGTTTTTTTGAGCAATCAGCCCCAGCATTTT.

V usage is TRBV7-2 and J usage is TRBJ2-1; D gene unclear. This CDR3 is built from 15 residues. Germline-derived CDR1 and CDR2 are SGHTA and FQGNSA. V shed 1 base and J shed 6 bases, with 13 bases lying between them. In DNA, the CDR3 is TGTGCCAGCAGCTTAGAAGTAAGCCGCGGCAATGAGCAGTTCTTC. It codes for CASSLEVSRGNEQFF.

The chain combines TRBV2 with TRBJ2-3, with D unclear. This CDR3 is 13 amino acids long. Germline CDR1 SNHLY, CDR2 FYNNEI. V was trimmed by 10 bases and J by 0 bases, leaving 11 bases between them. The CDR3 loop is CATLWVSTDTQYF. The CDR3 coding sequence is TGTGCCACCTTATGGGTTAGCACAGATACGCAGTATTTT. Full variable domain (outside the CDR3, taken from reference TRBV2 and TRBJ2-3): EPEVTQTPSHQVTQMGQEVILRCVPISNHLYFYWYRQILGQKVEFLVSFYNNEISEKSEIFDDQFSVERPDGSNFTLKIRSTKLEDSAMYFCATLWVSTDTQYFGPGTRLTVL.

CDR3 in amino acids: CASSSNPNTEAFF. CDR3 nucleotides: TGTGCCAGCAGCTCCAATCCGAACACTGAAGCTTTCTTT. The chain employs TRBV7-8 and TRBJ1-1, with D hard to call. The CDR3 is 13 residues long. The V end lost 4 bases, the J end lost 1 base, and 7 bases lay between the germline ends. Germline CDR1 reads SGHVS; CDR2 reads FQNEAQ.

The gene calls are TRBV19 and TRBJ1-5, with 9 bases fitting TRBD1. The CDR3 runs to 17 residues. V gave up 3 bases and J gave up 1 base; unmatched junction bases: 7. CDR1 and CDR2 from the germline V gene are LNHDA and SQIVND (reference sequence). The chain's CDR3 is CASSMPQGAGSNQPQHF. The CDR3 coding sequence is TGTGCCAGTAGTATGCCACAGGGGGCAGGAAGCAATCAGCCCCAGCATTTT.

This chain's CDR3 is CASSFQREGWTGELFF. The CDR3 DNA reads TGTGCCAGCAGCTTCCAGCGGGAGGGGTGGACCGGGGAGCTGTTTTTT. This chain links TRBV5-5 with TRBJ2-2; 10 bases map to TRBD2. Germline V gene data show CDR1 as SGHKS and CDR2 as YYEKEE (reference sequence). This CDR3 contains 16 residues. V lost 2 bases to trimming and J lost 5 bases; unmatched junction nucleotides: 6.

The genes are TRBV30 and TRBJ2-2, with 10 positions matching TRBD2. With V trimmed by 0 bases and J by 6 bases, 31 bases remained unmatched. This CDR3 has 24 amino acids. Germline V gene lookup returns CDR1 GTSNPN and CDR2 SVGIG (reference sequence). CDR3 sequence reads: CAWSVLVGSPPSRVSGRASGELFF. CDR3 bases: TGTGCCTGGAGTGTACTCGTCGGATCGCCGCCCTCGCGTGTCAGCGGGAGGGCCTCCGGGGAGCTGTTTTTT.

The CDR3: CASSVGVQRSYNEQFF. CDR3 DNA sequence: TGTGCCAGCAGCGTAGGCGTCCAGAGGTCCTACAATGAGCAGTTCTTC. This rearrangement joins TRBV9 to TRBJ2-1; no definite D call. Germline lookup yields CDR1 SGDLS and CDR2 YYNGEE. CDR3 size: 16 residues. The V end was cut by 0 bases, the J end by 1 base, with 11 bases between.

The chain is built from TRBV27 and TRBJ2-5; 12 positions match TRBD2. Germline lookup yields CDR1 MNHEY and CDR2 SMNVEV (reference sequence). The CDR3 runs 14 residues. With V trimmed by 5 bases and J by 4 bases, 2 bases remained unmatched. The CDR3 DNA reads TGTGCCAGCAGTGGGGGACTAGCGGGAGAGACCCAGTACTTC. Residues: CASSGGLAGETQYF.

This chain connects TRBV7-9 to TRBJ2-3; 8 bases line up with TRBD2. The ends lost 8 bases at V and 2 bases at J; junction bases unmatched: 6. Per the germline V gene, CDR1 is SEHNR and CDR2 is FQNEAQ (reference sequence). There are 14 residues in the CDR3. CDR3 coding DNA: TGTGCCAGCGGCGTACTAGCGGTCACAGATACGCAGTATTTT. The encoded protein is CASGVLAVTDTQYF.

The chain employs TRBV5-1 and TRBJ2-3, with TRBD2 matching over 7 bases. The length of the CDR3 is 16 residues. Trimming at V came to 4 bases and at J to 3 bases, leaving 11 bases not matched to a gene. Germline lookup yields CDR1 SGHRS and CDR2 YFSETQ. The CDR3 region is CASSPAATGGTDTQYF. For the CDR3, the DNA is TGCGCCAGCAGCCCCGCGGCGACCGGGGGGACAGATACGCAGTATTTT.

The CDR3 is CASSLVTGQIYEQYF. CDR3 bases: TGTGCCAGCAGCTTAGTCACGGGACAGATCTACGAGCAGTACTTC. The V gene is TRBV7-6, the J gene TRBJ2-7, with 7 bases lining up with TRBD1. Germline V CDR1 and CDR2: SGHVS, FNYEAQ. The CDR3 contains 15 residues. V trimming: 1 base; J trimming: 3 bases; junction bases outside the gene matches: 6.

The chain carries TRBV5-4 and TRBJ1-4; 9 nucleotides line up with TRBD1. The germline V gene has CDR1 SGHNT and CDR2 YYREEE (reference sequence). The trim removed 2 bases at V and 6 bases at J, leaving 8 bases unmatched. This CDR3 spans 16 amino acids. CDR3 in DNA: TGTGCCAGCAGCTTCGGAGTGGGACAGGGATATGAAAAACTGTTTTTT. This codes for CASSFGVGQGYEKLFF. Combining the CDR3 with reference TRBV5-4 and TRBJ1-4 gives the whole variable domain ETGVTQSPTHLIKTRGQQVTLRCSSQSGHNTVSWYQQALGQGPQFIFQYYREEENGRGNFPPRFSGLQFPNYSSELNVNALELDDSALYLCASSFGVGQGYEKLFFGSGTQLSVL.

This clone appeared a few times. This sample includes further DNA sequences coding for the same CDR3. The chain uses TRBV5-4 and TRBJ2-3, with D perhaps matching TRBD1 or TRBD2 (5 bases each). This CDR3 region has 13 residues. Per the germline V gene, CDR1 is SGHNT and CDR2 is YYREEE (reference sequence). V was trimmed by 4 bases and J by 0 bases, leaving 6 bases between them. The CDR3 bases are TGTGCCAGCAGCCGGGACAGCACAGATACGCAGTATTTT. Protein product: CASSRDSTDTQYF.

V and J are TRBV30 and TRBJ2-3; D remains unclear. Germline CDR1 is GTSNPN and CDR2 is SVGIG (reference sequence). Deletions cut 0 bases from V and 5 bases from J, with 15 bases between. The CDR3 sequence is 15 residues long. In DNA, the CDR3 is TGTGCCTGGAGTGTAAATGGTTCCCCGGAAGATACGCAGTATTTT. Translated, it gives CAWSVNGSPEDTQYF.